The text below deals with one T cell receptor (beta chain). Antigen: not known. These data come from a study of vaccination effects on CD4 cells after COVID-19. Antigen-specific CD4+ T cell clonotypes were called by their expansion after viral peptide-pool culture in ViraFEST. CD4+ T cells were isolated after less than 13 days of culture. As their vaccination, participants received two doses of either BNT162b2 or mRNA-1273. The table came from immunoSEQ multiplex PCR; TCRdb's copy has only in-frame clones and leaves some out. The sample yields 24,000 or so clones, around 63% seen once. Study-level results: Clones that were induced by infection or by vaccine showed marked contraction late after vaccination.

CDR1 is LNHDA, CDR2 SQIVND, per germline (reference sequence). The V end lost 9 bases, the J end lost 1 base, and 15 bases lay between the germline ends. This CDR3 contains 15 residues. This chain connects TRBV19 to TRBJ2-2, with D possibly matching TRBD1 (6 bases). Specimen: CD4+ T cells from PBMCs cultured with SARS-CoV-2 spike peptides, collected after COVID-19 vaccination. The source is a human donor who received a COVID-19 vaccine. The CDR3 DNA reads TGTGCCAGGTCAGGGGCGTCAAGGAACACCGGGGAGCTGTTTTTT. It codes for CARSGASRNTGELFF.